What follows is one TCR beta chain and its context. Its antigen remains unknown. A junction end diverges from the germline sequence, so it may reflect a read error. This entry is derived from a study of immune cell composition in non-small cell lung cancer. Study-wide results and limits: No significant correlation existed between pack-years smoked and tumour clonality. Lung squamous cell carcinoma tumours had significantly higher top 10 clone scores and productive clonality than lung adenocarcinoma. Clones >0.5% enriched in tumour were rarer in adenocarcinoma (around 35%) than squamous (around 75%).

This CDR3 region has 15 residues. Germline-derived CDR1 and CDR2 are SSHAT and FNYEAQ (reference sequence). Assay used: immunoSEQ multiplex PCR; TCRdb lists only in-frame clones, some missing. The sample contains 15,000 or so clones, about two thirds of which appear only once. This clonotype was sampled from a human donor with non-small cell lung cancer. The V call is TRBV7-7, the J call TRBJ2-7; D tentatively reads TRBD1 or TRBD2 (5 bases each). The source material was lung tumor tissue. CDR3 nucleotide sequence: TGTGCTAGCAGCTTAGCGCAGGGCTGGGGTTACGAGCAGTACTTC. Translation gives CASSLAQGWGYEQYF.